This T cell receptor (beta chain) was captured by sequencing in a study of OX40 agonist ivuxolimab in advanced cancers. Study-level background: Anti-PD-1, anti-PD-L1 or anti-CTLA-4 therapy given earlier was allowed, and 35% to 50% had some. General study findings and limits: Patients with a partial response at 0.1-3.0 mg/kg had among the lowest clonal expansion.

Sequencing was performed with immunoSEQ multiplex PCR; in TCRdb, only in-frame clones are kept and a portion is missing. The sample includes tens of thousands of clones, about 85% seen only once; the top ten take 5%. Trimming removed 0 bases at V and 8 bases at J, with 15 bases between. The CDR3 has 15 amino acids. Germline lookup yields CDR1 SGHRS and CDR2 YFSETQ. Enrollment shut out patients with autoimmune disease history or systemic immunosuppression. Sampling of blood occurred at baseline, cycle 4 day 1, and cycle 7 day 1. Regarding this clone: The antigen is unknown.

The sample in question was CD4+ or CD8+ T cells sorted from blood, obtained in a trial of the OX40 agonist ivuxolimab. The V gene is TRBV5-1, the J gene TRBJ2-4; D is possibly TRBD1 or TRBD2 (5 bases each). This clonotype was sampled from an adult with an advanced solid tumor such as melanoma, head and neck, liver or kidney cancer. The DNA for the CDR3 is TGCGCCAGCAGCTTGGCCGGGACGGCTGGTGACATTCAGTACTTC. Its translation is CASSLAGTAGDIQYF.